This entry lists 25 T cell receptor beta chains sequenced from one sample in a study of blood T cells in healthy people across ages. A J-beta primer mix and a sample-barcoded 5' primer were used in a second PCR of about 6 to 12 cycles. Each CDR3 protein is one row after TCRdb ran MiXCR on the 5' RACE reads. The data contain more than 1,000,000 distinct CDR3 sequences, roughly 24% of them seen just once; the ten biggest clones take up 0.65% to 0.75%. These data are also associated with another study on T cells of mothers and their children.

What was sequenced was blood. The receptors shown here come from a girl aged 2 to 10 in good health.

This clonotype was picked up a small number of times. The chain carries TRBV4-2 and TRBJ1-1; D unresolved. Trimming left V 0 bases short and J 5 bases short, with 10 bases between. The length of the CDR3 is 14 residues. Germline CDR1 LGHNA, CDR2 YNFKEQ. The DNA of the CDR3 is TGTGCCAGCAGCCAAGAACCCTTGCAAACTGAAGCTTTCTTT. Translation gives CASSQEPLQTEAFF.

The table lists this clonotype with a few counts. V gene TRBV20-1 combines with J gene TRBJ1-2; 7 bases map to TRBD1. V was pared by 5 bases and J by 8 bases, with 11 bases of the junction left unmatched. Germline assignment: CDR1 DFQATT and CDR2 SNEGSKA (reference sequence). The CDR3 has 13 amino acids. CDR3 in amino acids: CSADKGGAAGYTF. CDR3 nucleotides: TGCAGTGCTGATAAAGGGGGCGCGGCGGGCTACACCTTC.

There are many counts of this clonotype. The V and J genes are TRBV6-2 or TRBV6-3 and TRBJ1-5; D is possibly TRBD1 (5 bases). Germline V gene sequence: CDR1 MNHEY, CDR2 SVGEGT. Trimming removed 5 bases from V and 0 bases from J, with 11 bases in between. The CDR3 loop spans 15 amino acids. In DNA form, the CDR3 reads TGTGCCAGCAGTCTAACAGGTTATAGCAATCAGCCCCAGCATTTT. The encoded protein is CASSLTGYSNQPQHF.

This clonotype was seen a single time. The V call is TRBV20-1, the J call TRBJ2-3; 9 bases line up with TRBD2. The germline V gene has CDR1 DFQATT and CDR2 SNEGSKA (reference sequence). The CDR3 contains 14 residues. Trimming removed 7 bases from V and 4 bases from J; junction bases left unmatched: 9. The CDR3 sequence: CSGQREVRPDTQYF. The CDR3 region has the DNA TGCAGTGGGCAGCGGGAGGTCAGGCCAGATACGCAGTATTTT.

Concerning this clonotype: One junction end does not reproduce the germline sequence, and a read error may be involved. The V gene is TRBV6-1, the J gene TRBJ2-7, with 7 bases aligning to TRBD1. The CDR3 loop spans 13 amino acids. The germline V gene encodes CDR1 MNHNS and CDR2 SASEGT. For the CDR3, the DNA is TGCGCTTGCAACGGGGACAGCACCTACGAGCAGTACTTC. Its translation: CACNGDSTYEQYF.

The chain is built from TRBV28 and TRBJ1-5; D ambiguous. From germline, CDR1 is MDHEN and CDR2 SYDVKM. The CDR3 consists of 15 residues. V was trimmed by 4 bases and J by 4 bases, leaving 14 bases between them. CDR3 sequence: CASSSSTGPNQPQHF. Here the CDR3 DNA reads TGTGCCAGCAGTTCTAGCACCGGTCCAAATCAGCCCCAGCATTTT.

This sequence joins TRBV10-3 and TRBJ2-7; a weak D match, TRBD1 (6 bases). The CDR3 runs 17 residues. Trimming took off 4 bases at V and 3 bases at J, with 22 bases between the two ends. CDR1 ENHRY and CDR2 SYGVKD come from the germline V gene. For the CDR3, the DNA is TGTGCCATCAGTGGTTATCGGGACACAGGTACCCTCTACGAGCAGTACTTC. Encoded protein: CAISGYRDTGTLYEQYF.

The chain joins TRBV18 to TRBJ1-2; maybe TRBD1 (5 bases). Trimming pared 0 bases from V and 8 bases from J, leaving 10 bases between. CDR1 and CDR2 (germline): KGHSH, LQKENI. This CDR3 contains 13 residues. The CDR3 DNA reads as TGTGCCAGCTCACCACCGTTGGGGCTCGGCTACACCTTC. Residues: CASSPPLGLGYTF. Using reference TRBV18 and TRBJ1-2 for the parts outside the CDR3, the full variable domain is NAGVMQNPRHLVRRRGQEARLRCSPMKGHSHVYWYRQLPEEGLKFMVYLQKENIIDESGMPKERFSAEFPKEGPSILRIQQVVRGDSAAYFCASSPPLGLGYTFGSGTRLTVV.

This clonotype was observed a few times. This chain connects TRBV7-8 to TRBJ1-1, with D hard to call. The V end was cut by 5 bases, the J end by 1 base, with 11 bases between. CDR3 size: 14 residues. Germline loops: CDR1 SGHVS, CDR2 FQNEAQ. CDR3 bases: TGTGCCAGCAGCACCAAACTCTCGAACACTGAAGCTTTCTTT. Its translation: CASSTKLSNTEAFF.

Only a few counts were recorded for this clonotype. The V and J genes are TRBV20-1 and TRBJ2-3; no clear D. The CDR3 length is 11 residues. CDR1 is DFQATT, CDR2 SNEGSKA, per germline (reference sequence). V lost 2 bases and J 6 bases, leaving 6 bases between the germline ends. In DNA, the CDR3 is TGCAGTGCTAGACTAGTCGATACGCAGTATTTT. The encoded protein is CSARLVDTQYF.

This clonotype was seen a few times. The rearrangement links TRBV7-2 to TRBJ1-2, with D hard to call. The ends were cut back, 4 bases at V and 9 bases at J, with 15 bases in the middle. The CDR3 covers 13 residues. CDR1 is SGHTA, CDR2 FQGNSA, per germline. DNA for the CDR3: TGTGCCAGCAGCTCTCTGGGAGGTACGAGCTACACCTTC. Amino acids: CASSSLGGTSYTF.

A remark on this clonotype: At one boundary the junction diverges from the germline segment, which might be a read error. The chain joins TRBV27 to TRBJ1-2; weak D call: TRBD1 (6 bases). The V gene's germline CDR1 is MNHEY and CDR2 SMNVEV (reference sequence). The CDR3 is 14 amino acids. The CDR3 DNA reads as TGTGCCAGCAGAGGGTTGGGGGACATCGGTTTTCATTCCTTC. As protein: CASRGLGDIGFHSF.

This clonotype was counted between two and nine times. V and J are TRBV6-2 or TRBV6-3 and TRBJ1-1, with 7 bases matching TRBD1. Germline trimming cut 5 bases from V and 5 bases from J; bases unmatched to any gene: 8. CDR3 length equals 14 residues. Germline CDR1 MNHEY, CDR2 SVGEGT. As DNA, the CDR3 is TGTGCCAGCAGTACCCACAGGGGAGGGACTGAAGCTTTCTTT. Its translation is CASSTHRGGTEAFF.

The CDR3, as DNA: TGTGCCAGCAGTTCCCACACCTCCTACGAGCAGTACTTC. Translating it yields CASSSHTSYEQYF. The chain combines TRBV27 with TRBJ2-7, with unresolved D. V lost 4 bases, J lost 0 bases, and 7 bases lay in between. In germline, CDR1 is MNHEY, CDR2 SMNVEV (reference sequence). The CDR3 loop spans 13 amino acids.

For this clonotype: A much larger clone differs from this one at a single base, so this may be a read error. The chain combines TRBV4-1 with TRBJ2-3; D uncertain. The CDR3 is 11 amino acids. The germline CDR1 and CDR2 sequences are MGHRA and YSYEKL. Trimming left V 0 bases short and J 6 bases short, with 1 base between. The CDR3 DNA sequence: TGCGCCAGCAGCCAAGATGATACGCAGTATTTT. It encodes CASSQDDTQYF.

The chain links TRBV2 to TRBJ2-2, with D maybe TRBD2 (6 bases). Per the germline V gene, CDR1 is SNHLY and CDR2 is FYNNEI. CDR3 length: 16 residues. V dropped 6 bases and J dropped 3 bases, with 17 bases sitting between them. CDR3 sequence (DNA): TGTGCCAGCAGCGTCGCGGGACTTATGGACACCGGGGAGCTGTTTTTT. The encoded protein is CASSVAGLMDTGELFF.

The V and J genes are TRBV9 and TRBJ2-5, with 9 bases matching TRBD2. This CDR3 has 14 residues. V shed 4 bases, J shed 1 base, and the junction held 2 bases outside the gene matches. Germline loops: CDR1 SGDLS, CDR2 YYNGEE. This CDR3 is CASSMRGGQETQYF. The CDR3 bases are TGTGCCAGCAGCATGCGGGGGGGCCAAGAGACCCAGTACTTC.

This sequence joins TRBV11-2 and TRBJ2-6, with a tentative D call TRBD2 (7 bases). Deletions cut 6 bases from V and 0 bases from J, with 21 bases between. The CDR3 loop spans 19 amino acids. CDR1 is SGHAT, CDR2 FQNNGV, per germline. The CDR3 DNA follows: TGTGCCAGCAGATCCCTACGGGGGGCGCATTCCTCTGGGGCCAACGTCCTGACTTTC. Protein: CASRSLRGAHSSGANVLTF.

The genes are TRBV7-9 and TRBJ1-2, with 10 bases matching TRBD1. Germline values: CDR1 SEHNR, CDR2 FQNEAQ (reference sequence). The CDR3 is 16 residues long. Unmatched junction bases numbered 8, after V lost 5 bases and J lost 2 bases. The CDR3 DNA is TGTGCCAGCAGCCACGGGGACAGGGGTTTGAACTATGGCTACACCTTC. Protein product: CASSHGDRGLNYGYTF.

CDR3: CASRQGGLDTQYF. The CDR3 DNA reads TGTGCTAGTCGACAGGGAGGATTAGATACGCAGTATTTT. The chain employs TRBV12-5 and TRBJ2-3, with D possibly being TRBD1 (7 bases). The germline V and J ends were trimmed by 8 bases and 5 bases, with 14 bases remaining between them. The CDR3 extends over 13 amino acids. Germline V gene data show CDR1 as LGHNT and CDR2 as FRNRAP.

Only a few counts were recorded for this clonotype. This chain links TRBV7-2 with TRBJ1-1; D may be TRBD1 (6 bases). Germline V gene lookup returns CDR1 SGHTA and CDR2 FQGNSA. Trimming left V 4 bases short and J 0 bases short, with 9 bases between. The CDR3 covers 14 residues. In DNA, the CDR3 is TGTGCCAGCAGCTGGACAGACATGAACACTGAAGCTTTCTTT. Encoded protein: CASSWTDMNTEAFF.

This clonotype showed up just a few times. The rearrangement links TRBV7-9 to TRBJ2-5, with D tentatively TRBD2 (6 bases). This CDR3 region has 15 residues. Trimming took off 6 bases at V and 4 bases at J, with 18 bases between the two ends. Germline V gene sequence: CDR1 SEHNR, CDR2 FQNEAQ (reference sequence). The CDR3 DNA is TGTGCCAGCAGTTTGGAGGGAAAGGTTATAGAGACCCAGTACTTC. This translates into CASSLEGKVIETQYF.

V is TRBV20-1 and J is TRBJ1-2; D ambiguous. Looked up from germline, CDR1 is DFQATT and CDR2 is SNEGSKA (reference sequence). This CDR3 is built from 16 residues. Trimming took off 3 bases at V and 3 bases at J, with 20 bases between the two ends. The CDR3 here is CSASGVVAAYYYGYTF. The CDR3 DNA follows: TGCAGTGCTAGTGGCGTGGTGGCAGCATATTACTATGGCTACACCTTC.

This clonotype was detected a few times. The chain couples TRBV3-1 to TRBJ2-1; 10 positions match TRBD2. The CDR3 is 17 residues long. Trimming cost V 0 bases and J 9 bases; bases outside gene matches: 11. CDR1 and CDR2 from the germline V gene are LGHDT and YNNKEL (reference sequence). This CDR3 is CASSQDIGSGGAFEQFF. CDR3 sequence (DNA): TGTGCCAGCAGCCAAGATATCGGGAGCGGGGGGGCTTTTGAGCAGTTCTTC.

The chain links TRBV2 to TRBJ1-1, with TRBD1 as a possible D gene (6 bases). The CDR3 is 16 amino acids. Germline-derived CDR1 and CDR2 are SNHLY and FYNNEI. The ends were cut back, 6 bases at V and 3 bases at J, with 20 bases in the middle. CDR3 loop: CASSLGAGALYTEAFF. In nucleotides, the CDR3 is TGTGCCAGCAGCTTGGGGGCGGGGGCGTTGTACACTGAAGCTTTCTTT.